Presented here are 16 T cell receptor beta chains from one specimen sequenced in a study of blood T cell repertoires in COVID-19. The data were produced by immunoSEQ multiplex PCR, yet TCRdb's version contains in-frame clones alone and is incomplete. Here the sample spans approximately 120,000 clones, over 60% being singletons. The sequenced sample consisted of peripheral blood. Receptor source: a human donor in a cohort sampled during active or convalescent COVID-19.

The chain links TRBV7-6 to TRBJ1-5; a weak D match, TRBD1 (6 bases). This CDR3 contains 13 residues. V lost 3 bases and J 15 bases, leaving 18 bases between the germline ends. Germline lookup yields CDR1 SGHVS and CDR2 FNYEAQ. Written as DNA, the CDR3 is TGTGCCAGCAGCTTCCTGTGGGGGCAGGGTGGGCATTTT. Its protein product is CASSFLWGQGGHF.

This clone was detected only a few times. The gene calls are TRBV19 and TRBJ1-5; 7 nucleotides line up with TRBD1. The germline V gene encodes CDR1 LNHDA and CDR2 SQIVND (reference sequence). There are 14 residues in the CDR3. V lost 3 bases, J lost 2 bases, and 1 base stayed unmatched. The DNA of the CDR3 is TGTGCCAGTAGTATTACAGGGGGCAATCAGCCCCAGCATTTT. It is translated as CASSITGGNQPQHF.

The chain links TRBV28 to TRBJ2-5; a weak D match, TRBD2 (7 bases). The CDR3 is 14 amino acids. The germline V gene encodes CDR1 MDHEN and CDR2 SYDVKM. V was trimmed by 5 bases and J by 5 bases, leaving 15 bases between them. The CDR3 DNA reads as TGTGCCAGCAGTCCGGGGGGCTCCAGGGAGACCCAGTACTTC. It yields the protein CASSPGGSRETQYF.

The chain recombines TRBV27 with TRBJ1-2; no clear D. The CDR3 spans 13 residues. Germline CDR1 and CDR2: MNHEY and SMNVEV (reference sequence). V lost 5 bases, J lost 4 bases, and 11 bases lay in between. CDR3 sequence: CASSPRAVYGYTF. Written as DNA, the CDR3 is TGTGCCAGCAGTCCGAGGGCCGTCTATGGCTACACCTTC.

The chain joins TRBV5-6 to TRBJ1-2; a weak D match, TRBD1 (5 bases). The CDR3 is 13 amino acids. V was trimmed by 3 bases and J by 5 bases, leaving 11 bases between them. Germline assignment: CDR1 SGHDT and CDR2 YYEEEE. The CDR3 DNA reads TGTGCCAGCAGCTACTGGGGGGAATATGGCTACACCTTC. Translation gives CASSYWGEYGYTF.

This chain links TRBV7-2 with TRBJ1-1; TRBD1 aligns across 7 bases. The ends lost 3 bases at V and 8 bases at J; junction bases unmatched: 12. The CDR3 has 15 residues. CDR1 and CDR2 (germline): SGHTA, FQGNSA. The CDR3 loop reads CASSFSDRTPGEAFF. CDR3 in DNA: TGTGCCAGCAGCTTCTCGGACAGGACCCCGGGAGAAGCTTTCTTT.

CDR3 in DNA: TGTGCCAGCGGATCGGAGGGGAAGTTTGATGGCTACACCTTC. This sequence encodes CASGSEGKFDGYTF. The rearrangement links TRBV7-9 to TRBJ1-2, with D tentatively TRBD1 (5 bases). Germline V gene lookup returns CDR1 SEHNR and CDR2 FQNEAQ (reference sequence). Trimming left V 8 bases short and J 6 bases short, with 19 bases between. CDR3 size: 14 residues.

The chain has TRBV5-1 and TRBJ2-5; TRBD1 matches 10 bases. Losses at the gene ends were 4 bases for V and 5 bases for J; bases not matched to a gene: 11. This CDR3 region has 16 residues. From germline, CDR1 is SGHRS and CDR2 YFSETQ. CDR3 nucleotide sequence: TGCGCCAGCAGCCGCGGGACAGGGGATCCGGGGGAGACCCAGTACTTC. It yields the protein CASSRGTGDPGETQYF.

This clone has a handful of counts. The rearrangement joins TRBV4-1 to TRBJ2-1; weak D call: TRBD2 (7 bases). Germline V gene lookup returns CDR1 MGHRA and CDR2 YSYEKL. The CDR3 has 19 residues. The germline V and J ends were trimmed by 3 bases and 1 base, with 22 bases remaining between them. This CDR3 is CASSHDAGGRGGSYNEQFF. CDR3 DNA sequence: TGCGCCAGCAGCCATGACGCCGGCGGTAGGGGGGGTTCCTACAATGAGCAGTTCTTC.

This clone has ten or more counts. The DNA of the CDR3 is TGTGCCAGCTCTCCTAGCGGGAGTTACAATGAGCAGTTCTTC. Amino acids: CASSPSGSYNEQFF. The chain recombines TRBV18 with TRBJ2-1; 10 bases are a match to TRBD2. This CDR3 is 14 amino acids long. From germline, CDR1 is KGHSH and CDR2 LQKENI. J was trimmed by 4 bases and V by 6 bases; bases with no gene match: 3. The full variable domain, its missing parts supplied by reference TRBV18 and TRBJ2-1, is NAGVMQNPRHLVRRRGQEARLRCSPMKGHSHVYWYRQLPEEGLKFMVYLQKENIIDESGMPKERFSAEFPKEGPSILRIQQVVRGDSAAYFCASSPSGSYNEQFFGPGTRLTVL.

The chain uses TRBV5-1 and TRBJ2-1, with 7 bases identical to TRBD1. With 0 bases clipped from V and 6 bases from J, the junction kept 6 bases outside the gene matches. Germline lookup yields CDR1 SGHRS and CDR2 YFSETQ. This CDR3 is built from 15 residues. The CDR3 nucleotides are TGCGCCAGCAGCTTGGAAAAGACAGGGTCCAATGAGCAGTTCTTC. This codes for CASSLEKTGSNEQFF.

J is TRBJ1-2 and V is TRBV3-1 (or the pseudogene TRBV3-2), with a weak D call TRBD1 (5 bases). The germline V and J ends were trimmed by 6 bases and 6 bases, with 23 bases remaining between them. This CDR3 spans 16 amino acids. Germline V gene data show CDR1 as LGHDT and CDR2 as YNNKEL (reference sequence). CDR3 nucleotide sequence: TGTGCCAGCAGTCCTATCCCCGACAAGGAGGGGAATGGCTACACCTTC. This translates into CASSPIPDKEGNGYTF.

The gene calls are TRBV5-1 and TRBJ2-7, with 12 positions matching TRBD2. V dropped 5 bases and J dropped 6; count of bases not matched to a gene: 9. The germline V gene encodes CDR1 SGHRS and CDR2 YFSETQ. CDR3 length equals 15 residues. The CDR3 reads CASSSTSGSPFEQYF. Written as DNA, the CDR3 is TGCGCCAGCAGTTCGACTAGCGGGAGCCCCTTCGAGCAGTACTTC.

The V and J genes are TRBV19 and TRBJ2-5; 7 bases are a match to TRBD2. Looked up from germline, CDR1 is LNHDA and CDR2 is SQIVND (reference sequence). The CDR3 length is 16 residues. The V and J ends lost 5 bases and 5 bases, in that order; junction bases with no gene match: 14. The CDR3 protein is CASSARTGGGLETQYF. The CDR3 DNA is TGTGCCAGTAGTGCCCGTACGGGGGGTGGTCTGGAGACCCAGTACTTC.

This rearrangement joins TRBV19 to TRBJ1-2; 7 bases are a match to TRBD1. V was clipped by 5 bases and J by 8 bases; unmatched bases: 5. CDR3 length equals 12 residues. Looked up from germline, CDR1 is LNHDA and CDR2 is SQIVND (reference sequence). Written as DNA, the CDR3 is TGTGCCAGTAGTCCAGGGGGTAGGGGCTACACCTTC. Translating it yields CASSPGGRGYTF.

A few counts support this clone. As DNA, the CDR3 is TGTGCCAGCAGCCGAGTCGCCCGGACAGGATATGGCTACACCTTC. Protein sequence: CASSRVARTGYGYTF. The V call is TRBV3-1 (or the pseudogene TRBV3-2), the J call TRBJ1-2; TRBD1 agrees at 7 bases. Germline CDR1 and CDR2: LGHDT and YNNKEL (reference sequence). The ends lost 4 bases at V and 5 bases at J; junction bases unmatched: 10. This CDR3 has 15 residues.